This T cell receptor (beta chain) derives from a study of control samples from healthy donors and cancer patients. TCRdb keeps only in-frame clones here, not all; method: immunoSEQ multiplex PCR. The table shows 50,000 to 55,000 clones, with around 90% occurring only once. The CDR3 loop spans 19 amino acids. In germline, CDR1 is LGHDT, CDR2 YNNKEL (reference sequence). The V and J ends lost 1 base and 0 bases, in that order; junction bases with no gene match: 9. This TCR was recovered from a man aged 55 to 70 with head and neck cancer. Sample: PBMCs. The rearrangement joins TRBV3-1 (or the pseudogene TRBV3-2) to TRBJ1-3, with 10 bases fitting TRBD1. DNA of the CDR3: TGTGCCAGCAGCCAAGTTTTCGGGACAGGGGTGAGCTCTGGAAACACCATATATTTT. Its protein is CASSQVFGTGVSSGNTIYF.